A selection of T cell receptor beta chains follows, all from one sample in a study of identical twins. TCRdb re-called the 5' RACE reads through MiXCR, storing one row per CDR3 protein. The table shows hundreds of thousands of distinct CDR3 sequences, with 15% to 20% occurring only once. These same data were also listed under a study on T cells expressing NK-cell markers.

The sequenced sample consisted of PBMCs. The receptors were sampled from a woman under 30 in good health. CDR3s include the opening cysteine and the closing phenylalanine or tryptophan. A D gene is named only where the DNA matches it firmly. Clone size is shown for a subset of rows, as once, few, many or a class of expanded clone.

CDR3 DNA: TGCAGCGTTGGGGCCCCGGGAGCAGATACGCAGTATTTT
CDR3 protein: CSVGAPGADTQYF
V gene: TRBV29-1
D gene: NA
J gene: TRBJ2-3
clone size: NA

CDR3 DNA: TGTGCCAGCAGTTTATTCAGCGGGAGTCGAGGTGAGGAGCAGTACTTC
CDR3 protein: CASSLFSGSRGEEQYF
V gene: TRBV6-5
D gene: TRBD2
J gene: TRBJ2-7
clone size: few

CDR3 DNA: TGCAGTGCTGGCCGGGGTCAAGAGACCCAGTACTTC
CDR3 protein: CSAGRGQETQYF
V gene: TRBV20-1
D gene: NA
J gene: TRBJ2-5
clone size: NA

CDR3 DNA: TGCGCCAGCAGCTACCAGGAGTCAGGAGCTAACTATGGCTACACCTTC
CDR3 protein: CASSYQESGANYGYTF
V gene: TRBV5-1
D gene: NA
J gene: TRBJ1-2
clone size: many

CDR3 DNA: TGTGCCAGCAGTTACTCGATCTATCGCAGCGGGAGGATCAATGAGCAGTTCTTC
CDR3 protein: CASSYSIYRSGRINEQFF
V gene: TRBV6-2/TRBV6-3
D gene: TRBD2
J gene: TRBJ2-1
clone size: few

CDR3 DNA: TGTGCCAGCAGCCCGATAGCGGGGATTTATGGGGCCAACGTCCTGACTTTC
CDR3 protein: CASSPIAGIYGANVLTF
V gene: TRBV3-1
D gene: TRBD2
J gene: TRBJ2-6
clone size: NA

CDR3 DNA: TGTGCCAGCAGTTTTATCCCGACTAGCGGGAGAACAGATACGCAGTATTTT
CDR3 protein: CASSFIPTSGRTDTQYF
V gene: TRBV7-2
D gene: TRBD2
J gene: TRBJ2-3
clone size: NA

CDR3 DNA: TGCAGTGCTAGAGATTTCCGCTCTGGGGCCAACGTCCTGACTTTC
CDR3 protein: CSARDFRSGANVLTF
V gene: TRBV20-1
D gene: NA
J gene: TRBJ2-6
clone size: few

CDR3 DNA: TGTGCCAGCAGCTTAGCGTTTGAGATGCCTGGGGCCAACGTCCTGACTTTC
CDR3 protein: CASSLAFEMPGANVLTF
V gene: TRBV7-9
D gene: NA
J gene: TRBJ2-6
clone size: NA

CDR3 DNA: TGTGCCAGCAGTTTCGACCGGCTTGTTGAGCAGTTCTTC
CDR3 protein: CASSFDRLVEQFF
V gene: TRBV6-6
D gene: NA
J gene: TRBJ2-1
clone size: few

CDR3 DNA: TGTGCCAGCAGTCCCACCCACGCGACAGGCTACACCTTC
CDR3 protein: CASSPTHATGYTF
V gene: TRBV27
D gene: NA
J gene: TRBJ1-2
clone size: NA

CDR3 DNA: TGCAGTGCAAGCGCTGGTAGCGGGGGAGAGACCCAGTACTTC
CDR3 protein: CSASAGSGGETQYF
V gene: TRBV20-1
D gene: TRBD2
J gene: TRBJ2-5
clone size: NA

CDR3 DNA: TGCAGTGCTAGAGATCCGATAGCGGGAACCGGGGAGCTGTTTTTT
CDR3 protein: CSARDPIAGTGELFF
V gene: TRBV20-1
D gene: TRBD2
J gene: TRBJ2-2
clone size: few

CDR3 DNA: TGTGCCAGCAGGGACCCGGACAGACCGAACACCGGGGAGCTGTTTTTT
CDR3 protein: CASRDPDRPNTGELFF
V gene: TRBV12-3/TRBV12-4
D gene: NA
J gene: TRBJ2-2
clone size: NA

CDR3 DNA: TGCGCCAGCAGCTTGTTTCGGAACACCGGGGAGCTGTTTTTT
CDR3 protein: CASSLFRNTGELFF
V gene: TRBV5-1
D gene: NA
J gene: TRBJ2-2
clone size: NA

CDR3 DNA: TGTGCCAGCAGTAAGGGACTAGCGGGGGACCACGAGCAGTACTTC
CDR3 protein: CASSKGLAGDHEQYF
V gene: TRBV12-3/TRBV12-4
D gene: TRBD2
J gene: TRBJ2-7
clone size: NA

CDR3 DNA: TGTGCCAGCATGTCGGTTGCGACGGGACAGGGACGCAATGAGCAGTTCTTC
CDR3 protein: CASMSVATGQGRNEQFF
V gene: TRBV6-1
D gene: TRBD1
J gene: TRBJ2-1
clone size: NA

CDR3 DNA: TGTGCCAGCAGTTACGCGGGAACTAATGAAAAACTGTTTTTT
CDR3 protein: CASSYAGTNEKLFF
V gene: TRBV6-5
D gene: NA
J gene: TRBJ1-4
clone size: few

CDR3 DNA: TGTGCCAGCTCCTGGGCAGGGAGGACCGGGGAGCTGTTTTTT
CDR3 protein: CASSWAGRTGELFF
V gene: TRBV9
D gene: NA
J gene: TRBJ2-2
clone size: NA

CDR3 DNA: TGTGCCAGCAGTTACTCGAGGCAGAAGATTTCCTACGAGCAGTACTTC
CDR3 protein: CASSYSRQKISYEQYF
V gene: TRBV6-5
D gene: NA
J gene: TRBJ2-7
clone size: NA

CDR3 DNA: TGTGCCAGCAGCCGACCGGGAGTCACAGATACGCAGTATTTT
CDR3 protein: CASSRPGVTDTQYF
V gene: TRBV12-3/TRBV12-4
D gene: NA
J gene: TRBJ2-3
clone size: many

CDR3 DNA: TGTGCCAGCAGCCATACAGGGCTAACTGAAGCTTTCTTT
CDR3 protein: CASSHTGLTEAFF
V gene: TRBV3-1
D gene: NA
J gene: TRBJ1-1
clone size: NA